These 3 T cell receptor beta chains share one sample of origin, sequenced in a study of Ad26.COV2.S vaccination and SARS-CoV-2 variants. Indicated treatment: roughly 18 received Ad26.COV2.S at low or high dose, single or two shots; 5 received placebo; per-sample allocation not given. Samples were taken on day 63 after the first vaccine or placebo injection. Measured with immunoSEQ multiplex PCR; TCRdb has only the in-frame clones, and not every one. The table has about 350,000 clones, around nine tenths seen once. The specimen was peripheral blood, collected in a trial of Ad26.COV2.S vaccine versus placebo. The receptor source for this set is a person between 18 and 65 years old who received the Ad26.COV2.S COVID-19 vaccine or a placebo.

V usage is TRBV30 and J usage is TRBJ2-1; TRBD2 is a possible D gene (5 bases). Germline-derived CDR1 and CDR2 are GTSNPN and SVGIG (reference sequence). Trimming took 5 bases from V and 12 from J, leaving 14 bases between them. This CDR3 is built from 11 residues. The CDR3 loop is CAWATTRRQFF. The DNA of the CDR3 is TGTGCCTGGGCTACCACTAGGCGGCAGTTCTTC.

The chain uses TRBV14 and TRBJ2-5; D remains unclear. The CDR3 sequence is 14 residues long. The germline CDR1 and CDR2 sequences are SGHDN and FVKESK. Trimming cost V 1 base and J 3 bases, with 9 bases left between them. CDR3 loop: CASSQALREETQYF. The CDR3 DNA is TGTGCCAGCAGCCAAGCTCTCCGGGAAGAGACCCAGTACTTC.

The rearrangement links TRBV6-5 to TRBJ1-3; D uncertain. The CDR3 covers 12 residues. V shed 8 bases and J shed 3 bases, with 8 bases lying between them. Per the germline V gene, CDR1 is MNHEY and CDR2 is SVGAGI. Here the CDR3 DNA reads TGTGCCAGCGGCTTGGGTGGAAACACCATATATTTT. It is translated as CASGLGGNTIYF.